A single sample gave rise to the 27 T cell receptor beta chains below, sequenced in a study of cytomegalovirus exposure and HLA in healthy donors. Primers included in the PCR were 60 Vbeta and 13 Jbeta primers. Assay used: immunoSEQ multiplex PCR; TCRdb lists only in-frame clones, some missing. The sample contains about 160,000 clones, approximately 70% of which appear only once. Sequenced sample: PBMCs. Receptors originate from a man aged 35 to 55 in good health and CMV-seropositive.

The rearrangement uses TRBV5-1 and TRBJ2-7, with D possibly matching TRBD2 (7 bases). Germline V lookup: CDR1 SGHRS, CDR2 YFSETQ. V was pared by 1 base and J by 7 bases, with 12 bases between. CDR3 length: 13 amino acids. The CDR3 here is CASSLKGGGEQYF. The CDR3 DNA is TGCGCCAGCAGCTTGAAAGGGGGGGGTGAGCAGTACTTC.

The CDR3 is CASSPSGTPGSAQNYGYTF. The CDR3 DNA is TGTGCCAGCAGCCCCAGCGGTACTCCGGGGAGCGCGCAAAACTATGGCTACACCTTC. This rearrangement joins TRBV7-8 to TRBJ1-2; D is uncertain. This CDR3 comprises 19 residues. The V end was cut by 5 bases, the J end by 2 bases, with 27 bases between. The germline V gene has CDR1 SGHVS and CDR2 FQNEAQ.

The CDR3 region has the DNA TGTGCCAGCAGTTACAGGGGTACGGGGGGGACTGAAGCTTTCTTT. Translation: CASSYRGTGGTEAFF. The genes are TRBV6-5 and TRBJ1-1; possibly TRBD1 for D (5 bases). The CDR3 has 15 amino acids. Germline-derived CDR1 and CDR2 are MNHEY and SVGAGI. The V and J ends lost 2 bases and 5 bases respectively, with 15 bases between them.

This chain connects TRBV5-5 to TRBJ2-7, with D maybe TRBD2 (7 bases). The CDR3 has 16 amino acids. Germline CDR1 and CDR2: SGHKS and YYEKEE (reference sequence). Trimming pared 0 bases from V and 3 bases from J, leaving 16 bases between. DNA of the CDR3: TGTGCCAGCAGCTTGGTGGCGGGGGCAGGGGTCTACGAGCAGTACTTC. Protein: CASSLVAGAGVYEQYF.

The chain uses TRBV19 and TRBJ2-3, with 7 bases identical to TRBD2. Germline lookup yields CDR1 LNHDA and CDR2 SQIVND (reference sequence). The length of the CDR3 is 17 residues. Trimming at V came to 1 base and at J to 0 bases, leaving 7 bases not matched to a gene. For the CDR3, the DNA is TGTGCCAGTAGTATAGGCCGGTGGGGGGGAAGCACAGATACGCAGTATTTT. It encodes CASSIGRWGGSTDTQYF.

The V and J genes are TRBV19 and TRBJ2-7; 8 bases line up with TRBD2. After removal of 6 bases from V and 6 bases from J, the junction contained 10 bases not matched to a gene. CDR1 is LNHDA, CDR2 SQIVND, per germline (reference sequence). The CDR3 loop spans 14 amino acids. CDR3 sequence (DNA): TGTGCCAGTAGCCCGGGGGGGGTACGGCTCGAGCAGTACTTC. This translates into CASSPGGVRLEQYF.

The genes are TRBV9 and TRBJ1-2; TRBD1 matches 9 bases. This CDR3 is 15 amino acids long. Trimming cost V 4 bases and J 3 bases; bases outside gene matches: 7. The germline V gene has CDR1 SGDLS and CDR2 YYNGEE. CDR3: CASSLRDRDDYGYTF. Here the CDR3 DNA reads TGTGCCAGCAGCCTAAGGGACAGGGATGACTATGGCTACACCTTC.

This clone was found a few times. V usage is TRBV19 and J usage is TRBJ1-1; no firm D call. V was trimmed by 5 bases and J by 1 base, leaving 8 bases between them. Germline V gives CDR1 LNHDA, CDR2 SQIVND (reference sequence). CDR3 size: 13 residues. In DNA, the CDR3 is TGTGCCAGTAGTCCCCCCGGGAACACTGAAGCTTTCTTT. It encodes CASSPPGNTEAFF.

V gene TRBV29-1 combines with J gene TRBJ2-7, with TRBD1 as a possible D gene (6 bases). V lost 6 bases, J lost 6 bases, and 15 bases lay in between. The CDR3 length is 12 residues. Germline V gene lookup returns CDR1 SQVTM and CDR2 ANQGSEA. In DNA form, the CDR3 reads TGCAGCGTGGGACATATGTGGCGCGAGCAGTACTTC. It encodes CSVGHMWREQYF.

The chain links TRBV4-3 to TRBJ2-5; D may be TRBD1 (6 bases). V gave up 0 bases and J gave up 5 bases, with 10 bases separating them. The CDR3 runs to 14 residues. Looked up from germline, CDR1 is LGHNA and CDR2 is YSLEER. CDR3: CASSQDWGHETQYF. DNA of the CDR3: TGCGCCAGCAGCCAAGACTGGGGGCATGAGACCCAGTACTTC.

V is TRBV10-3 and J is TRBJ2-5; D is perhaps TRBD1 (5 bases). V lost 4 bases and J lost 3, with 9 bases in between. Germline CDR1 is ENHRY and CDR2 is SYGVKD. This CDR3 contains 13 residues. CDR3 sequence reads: CAISGQWEETQYF. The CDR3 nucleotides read TGTGCCATCAGTGGACAGTGGGAAGAGACCCAGTACTTC.

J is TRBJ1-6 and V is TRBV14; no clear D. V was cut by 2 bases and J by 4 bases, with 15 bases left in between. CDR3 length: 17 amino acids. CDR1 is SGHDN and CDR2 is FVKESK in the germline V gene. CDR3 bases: TGTGCCAGCAGCCAAACCCCGGTCGATTTATATAATTCACCCCTCCACTTT. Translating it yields CASSQTPVDLYNSPLHF.

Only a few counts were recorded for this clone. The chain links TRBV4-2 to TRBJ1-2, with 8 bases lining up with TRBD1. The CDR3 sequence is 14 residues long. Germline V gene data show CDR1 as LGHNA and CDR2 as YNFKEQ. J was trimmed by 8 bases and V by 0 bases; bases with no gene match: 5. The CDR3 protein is CASSQDQGAGGYTF. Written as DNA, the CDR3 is TGTGCCAGCAGCCAAGATCAGGGGGCAGGCGGCTACACCTTC.

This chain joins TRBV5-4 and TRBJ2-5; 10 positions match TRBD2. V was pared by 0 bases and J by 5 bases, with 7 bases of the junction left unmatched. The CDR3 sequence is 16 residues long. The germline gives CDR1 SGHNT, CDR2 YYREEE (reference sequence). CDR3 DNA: TGTGCCAGCAGCTTGGGGAGCGGGGGGGCGTATGAGACCCAGTACTTC. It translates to CASSLGSGGAYETQYF.

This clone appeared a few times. CDR3 region: CASSPGAGTGNTIYF. The CDR3 nucleotides are TGTGCCAGCTCCCCAGGAGCGGGGACAGGAAACACCATATATTTT. This chain links TRBV18 with TRBJ1-3, with D possibly matching TRBD1 (6 bases). The CDR3 consists of 15 residues. Deletions cut 6 bases from V and 4 bases from J, with 16 bases between. Germline V gene data show CDR1 as KGHSH and CDR2 as LQKENI.

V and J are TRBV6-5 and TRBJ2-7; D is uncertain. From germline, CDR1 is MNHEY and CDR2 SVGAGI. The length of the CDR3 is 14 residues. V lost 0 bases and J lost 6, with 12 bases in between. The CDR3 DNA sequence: TGTGCCAGCAGTTACTCGGGCACCCTCTTCGAGCAGTACTTC. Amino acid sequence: CASSYSGTLFEQYF.

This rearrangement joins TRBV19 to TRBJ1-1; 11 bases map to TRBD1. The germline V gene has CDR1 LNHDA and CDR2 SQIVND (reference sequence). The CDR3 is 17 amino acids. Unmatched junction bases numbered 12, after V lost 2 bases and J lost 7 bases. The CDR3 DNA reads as TGTGCCAGTAGTATATTTGGTGGGGGACAGGGGGTTATTGAAGCTTTCTTT. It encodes CASSIFGGGQGVIEAFF.

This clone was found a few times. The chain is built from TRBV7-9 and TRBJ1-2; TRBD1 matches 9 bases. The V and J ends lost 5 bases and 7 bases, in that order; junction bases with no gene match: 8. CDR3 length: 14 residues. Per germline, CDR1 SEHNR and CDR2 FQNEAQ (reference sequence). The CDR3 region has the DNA TGTGCCAGCAGCCCGACAGGGGGAAGGAGTGGCTACACCTTC. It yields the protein CASSPTGGRSGYTF.

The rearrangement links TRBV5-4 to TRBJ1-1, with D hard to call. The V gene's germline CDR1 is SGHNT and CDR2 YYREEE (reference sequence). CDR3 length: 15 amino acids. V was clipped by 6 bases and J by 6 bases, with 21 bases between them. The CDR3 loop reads CASKRAGAGRPEAFF. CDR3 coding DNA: TGTGCCAGCAAGAGGGCAGGAGCTGGGAGACCTGAAGCTTTCTTT.

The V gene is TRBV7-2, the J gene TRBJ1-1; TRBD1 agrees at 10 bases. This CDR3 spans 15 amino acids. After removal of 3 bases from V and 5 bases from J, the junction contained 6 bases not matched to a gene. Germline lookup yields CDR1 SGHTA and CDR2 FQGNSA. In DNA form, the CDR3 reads TGTGCCAGCAGCTTCAGACAGGGGGCTGGGACTGAAGCTTTCTTT. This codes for CASSFRQGAGTEAFF.

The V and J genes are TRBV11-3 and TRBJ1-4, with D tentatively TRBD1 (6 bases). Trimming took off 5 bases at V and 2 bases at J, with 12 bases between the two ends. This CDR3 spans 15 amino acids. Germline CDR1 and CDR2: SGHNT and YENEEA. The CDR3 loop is CASSPGGGTNEKLFF. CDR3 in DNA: TGTGCCAGCAGCCCGGGGGGGGGCACTAATGAAAAACTGTTTTTT.

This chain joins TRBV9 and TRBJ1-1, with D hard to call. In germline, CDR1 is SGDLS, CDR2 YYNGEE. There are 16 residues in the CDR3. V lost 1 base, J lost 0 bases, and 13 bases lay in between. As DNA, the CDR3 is TGTGCCAGCAGCGTATTACAGCAATTCATGAACACTGAAGCTTTCTTT. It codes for CASSVLQQFMNTEAFF. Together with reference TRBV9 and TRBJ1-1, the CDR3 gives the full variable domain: DSGVTQTPKHLITATGQRVTLRCSPRSGDLSVYWYQQSLDQGLQFLIQYYNGEERAKGNILERFSAQQFPDLHSELNLSSLELGDSALYFCASSVLQQFMNTEAFFGQGTRLTVV.

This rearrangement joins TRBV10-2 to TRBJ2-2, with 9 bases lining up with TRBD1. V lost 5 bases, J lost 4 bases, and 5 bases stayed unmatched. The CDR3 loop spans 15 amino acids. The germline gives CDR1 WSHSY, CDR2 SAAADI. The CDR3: CASSPQGAGTGELFF. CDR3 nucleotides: TGCGCCAGCAGTCCACAGGGGGCCGGCACCGGGGAGCTGTTTTTT.

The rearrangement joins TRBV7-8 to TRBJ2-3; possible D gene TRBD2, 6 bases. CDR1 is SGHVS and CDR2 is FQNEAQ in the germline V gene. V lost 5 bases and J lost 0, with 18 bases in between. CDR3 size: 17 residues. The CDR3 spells CASSPRGSGFSTDTQYF. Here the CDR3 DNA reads TGTGCCAGCAGCCCCCGGGGGAGCGGTTTTAGCACAGATACGCAGTATTTT.

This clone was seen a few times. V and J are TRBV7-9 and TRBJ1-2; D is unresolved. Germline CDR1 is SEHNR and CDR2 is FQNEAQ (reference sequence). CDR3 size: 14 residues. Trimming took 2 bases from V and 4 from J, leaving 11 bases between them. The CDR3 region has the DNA TGTGCCAGCAGCTTAAGGGAGGAGGGCTATGGCTACACCTTC. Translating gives CASSLREEGYGYTF.

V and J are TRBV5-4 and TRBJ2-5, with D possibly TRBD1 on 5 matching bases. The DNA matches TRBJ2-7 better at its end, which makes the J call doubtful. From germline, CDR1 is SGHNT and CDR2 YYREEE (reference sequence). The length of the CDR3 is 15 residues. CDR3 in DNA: TGTGCCAGCAGCTTGGAGATCGGCGGACACTACGAGCAGTACTTC. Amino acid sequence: CASSLEIGGHYEQYF.

CDR3 loop: CASSQGRGGDVETQYF. In nucleotides, the CDR3 is TGTGCCAGCAGCCAAGGGCGGGGGGGCGATGTGGAGACCCAGTACTTC. The chain combines TRBV4-2 with TRBJ2-5; 9 nucleotides align to TRBD2. This CDR3 has 16 amino acids. CDR1 is LGHNA and CDR2 is YNFKEQ in the germline V gene. V trimming: 1 base; J trimming: 5 bases; junction bases outside the gene matches: 8.